This paragraph covers one T cell receptor (beta chain) sequence. This clone was detected a few times. The clone's antigen remains unknown. No base qualities exist here, and no much larger clone lies one base off it. There are 13 amino acids in the CDR3, from cysteine to phenylalanine inclusive. Kept here is only the CDR3 DNA, which spans 39 bases and is read in frame from base 1. The germline V gene (reference sequence) sets CDR1 to MNHEY and CDR2 to SMNVEV. At the junction V is shortened by 6 bases and J by 7 bases, with 15 bases in between. The label giving this sample's time point can be read as: approximately 25 months on ibrutinib. Roughly 2 micrograms of genomic DNA were extracted from cryopreserved PBMCs for TCR beta library preparation. Longitudinal blood samples from CLL patients on ibrutinib monotherapy underwent high-throughput TCR beta sequencing. Patients were enrolled in a phase 2 open-label single-center ibrutinib monotherapy trial.

Each clonotype received, on average, 10x coverage in deep resolution sequencing performed on a MiSeq, where the target depth lay between 1 in 1 million and 1 in 200,000 T cells. TCR beta libraries were generated with the immunoSEQ hsTCRB Kit. For the original study's pipeline: ImmunoSEQ Data Assistant and ImmunoSEQ Analyzer were used for data analysis, and V, D and J genes were assigned according to IMGT definitions. Clonality, with values ranging from 0 to 1, was calculated as one minus the normalized Shannon entropy of productive rearrangement frequencies. Only overrepresented clonotypes making up at least 0.05% of each patient's repertoire were included in the public clonotype analysis. Some 13 age-matched healthy donor repertoires from immuneACCESS served as clonality controls. TCRdb took this table from immuneACCESS and kept in-frame rearrangements with V and J called. Such tables lack part of the clones; where checked against another copy, unresolved V genes explain under half of the gap, and the rest is unexplained. That table is the source of V, J and clone size, and D and trimming were worked out from the DNA. This sample holds about 92,000 clones; over 60% were observed only once. Clones ranked in the top ten supply about 26% of the sample.

This specimen belongs to a study of cytotoxic CD8 clonotypes in ibrutinib-treated CLL (dated by TCRdb to the early 2020s). A note on the overall study: In this cohort, some 16 patients were treatment-naive and under 13 were relapsed/refractory, while some 18 had unmutated IGHV. Partial responses were observed in approximately 24 patients and complete responses in 2; after a median follow-up of around 68 months, remission was maintained in 15 or so patients and progression was observed in roughly twelve. Response samples were obtained after a median of around eleven months of treatment, with a range of roughly 6 to 40 months. Samples averaged roughly 280,000 productive templates and 80,000 to 100,000 productive rearrangements. Longitudinal samples were available for 26 of the 86 trial participants. Cryopreserved peripheral blood mononuclear cells were obtained before treatment, at response, and at either sustained remission or disease progression. Patients were still on ibrutinib when every remission and progressive disease sample was collected.

The full study reports these points: Lymph node repertoires were not examined, and the timing of sampling was not matched between patients in sustained remission and those whose disease progressed. Public clonotypes were rare and either shrank or stayed stable during treatment, and the rise in clonality at ibrutinib response reflected expansion of private clonotypes. At ibrutinib response clonality went up, during sustained remission it held steady, and at progression it dropped back toward baseline. Baseline clonality exceeded that of age-matched healthy donors and correlated strongly with circulating CD8+ T-cell counts.

The rearrangement joined TRBV27 to TRBJ1-2; 5 matching bases give a weak D call of TRBD1. This TCR was recovered from a human donor with chronic lymphocytic leukemia. The material was PBMCs, obtained after 24 months of ibrutinib treatment. CDR3 reads: CASSYQGLGGYTF. The nucleotides are TGTGCCAGCAGCTATCAGGGTTTGGGTGGCTACACCTTC.